This is a list of T cell receptor beta chains from one sample in a study of blood T cell repertoires in COVID-19. TCRdb's table, derived via immunoSEQ multiplex PCR, lists solely in-frame clones and lacks some. The data show about 180,000 clones, with roughly 85% seen just once and approximately 27% held by the top ten. The sequenced material came from peripheral blood. All receptors derive from a woman in her 70s with acute or convalescent COVID-19. Each CDR3 is given with its conserved first and last residue.

CDR3 protein | V gene
CASSWTRDTEAFF | TRBV11-3
CASSQGGSSSGANVLTF | TRBV3-1/TRBV3-2
CSVDEHRDRQNYGYTF | TRBV29-1
CASSAGTSGLGNEQFF | TRBV19
CASSLVGGGAGELFF | TRBV7-2
CASSPSGTGAEKLFF | TRBV18
CSVEQAATRQFF | TRBV29-1
CAWSALDRRDTEAFF | TRBV30
CASSLPGQDPHVAEKLFF | TRBV5-6
CASSLRDSGNTIYF | TRBV11-1
CASSFGTAKTGFDNEQFF | TRBV5-1
CASFSPRRAGELFF | TRBV21-1
CASTKGGGGTEEQYF | TRBV7-9
CASSLYGTGGPGELFF | TRBV2
CASSRSSGNTIYF | TRBV19
CASSGANEQYF | TRBV3-1/TRBV3-2
CASSLRFGEKLFF | TRBV12-3/TRBV12-4
CATSDRGTGEADTQYF | TRBV24-1
CASSAETSSYNEQFF | TRBV28
CASSEWDRVNTEAFF | TRBV25-1
CAWGQGADEKLFF | TRBV30
CASSRGGRVKYNEQFF | TRBV19
CASTMWGGNEQFF | TRBV19
CASSMSGRVGEKLFF | TRBV19
CASSDNRGLNQPQHF | TRBV6-1
CASSLGGRARDTQYF | TRBV27
CASSQSTGAGANVLTF | TRBV5-5
CASSKVAGGWWNEQFF | TRBV6-1
CASSLRVWGGRAGYNEQFF | TRBV27
CASSLVGTGLETQYF | TRBV7-9
CAIRVGTGTYEQYF | TRBV10-3
CASRSLVGDEAFF | TRBV6-5
CASSLLARGGLVNTEAFF | TRBV5-1
CASSTTSVNEQGPVSFYGYTF | TRBV19
CASSSQVAEQGLNYGYTF | TRBV19
CASSSGRASAGELFF | TRBV6-5
CASSLGRGGGDGYTF | TRBV7-8
CAKRELQGLQKSYEQYF | TRBV2
CASSQDETGHNTGELFF | TRBV3-1/TRBV3-2
CASSQESGTGGPGANVLTF | TRBV4-1
CASSKDGTGAYGYTF | TRBV21-1
CASSRRDYHPKLNNEQFF | TRBV10-2
CASSRDRGRNTGELFF | TRBV27
CASSPSGEQFF | TRBV12-3/TRBV12-4
CASSPGQGVGDTQYF | TRBV4-1
CASSLTGGSSYNEQFF | TRBV5-5